This record covers a single T cell receptor beta chain. This clonotype was detected a few times. This clone's antigen is unknown. Nothing much larger sits one base from this clone, and base qualities are not available. Amplification of TCR beta CDR3 regions was carried out from RNA transcripts. The first round of RT-PCR for the TCR CDR3 was performed with the HTBI primer set and the Qiagen OneStep RT-PCR kit. Libraries were constructed in a second round of multiplex PCR, after which size selection and purification were performed. The libraries were sequenced on an Illumina HiSeq2000 using paired-end 100 bp reads. In the source study's methods: Raw data were processed with SOAPnuke, discarding reads with adapters, uncalled bases, mean Phred below 15, or no exact constant-primer or identifier match. High-quality paired reads were merged with COPE v1.2.5, and unique nucleotide sequences were defined as clonotypes. Clonotypes were aligned to IMGT TRBV, TRBD and TRBJ reference segments using MiTCR v1.1. The analysis included only V-J combinations with a frequency above 0.0001, which together covered more than 98% of the repertoires. The TCS score was defined as the ratio of F50 (clonal expansion) to E x V (chaos), calculated using BLOSUM62-based TCRdist between CDR3 peptides within each V-J. Welch's t-statistics and random forest reduced some 510 V-J features to roughly 13, which were used in a naive Bayes classifier (R e1071). TCRdb reran the public reads through fastp at Q25 and MiXCR, keeping productive beta chains. Every distinct CDR3 protein forms one entry, paired with its most common genes and DNA. Here the V and J calls rest on TCRdb's processing, not on the authors' analysis. Counted in this sample were more than 500,000 distinct CDR3 sequences; about a sixth of them appeared once. The top ten clonotypes cover approximately 3.9% of the sample.

Graves' hyperthyroidism was defined as stable when no progression to ophthalmopathy occurred over 18 months of follow-up. Hyperthyroidism patients were newly diagnosed, had a disease duration of under 2 months, and were aged 18 to 65 years. Exclusion was applied to patients with uncontrolled infections, other autoimmune diseases, pregnancy or lactation. Clinical symptoms, serum thyroxine and TRAb, thyroid ultrasound, and orbital computed tomography formed the basis for the diagnoses. PBMCs were isolated from more than 9 ml of fresh peripheral blood by Ficoll-Paque density gradient centrifugation. Total RNA was extracted with Trizol reagent, and quality was checked on an Agilent 2100 Bioanalyzer. The data originate from a study of T cells in Graves' hyperthyroidism and ophthalmopathy (dated 2019 in TCRdb). In terms of the full investigation: Peripheral blood was collected at initial diagnosis, before any treatment. The paper describes TCR Vbeta CDR3 sequencing of 140 or so peripheral blood samples, made up of some 40 ophthalmopathy patients, over 70 hyperthyroidism patients and 17 progressor patients. The approximately 98 discovery patients were randomly divided into training and test sets at a 7:3 ratio. Following sampling, methimazole starting at 30 mg daily was given to hyperthyroidism patients, and high-dose intravenous methylprednisolone was given to ophthalmopathy patients. A discovery cohort of about a hundred patients, 43 with Graves' ophthalmopathy and about 58 with stable Graves' hyperthyroidism, was used to find distinguishing TCR V-J signatures. Prospective prediction of ophthalmopathy was tested in an independent validation cohort consisting of 18 hyperthyroidism patients and 15 to 17 patients who later progressed to ophthalmopathy. Thyroid tissue and blood T-cell repertoires from more than five Graves' hyperthyroidism patients were also compared in the study. General conclusions and limits of the study: A model built on a 13 V-J signature distinguished ophthalmopathy from stable hyperthyroidism, reaching over 85% sensitivity and 81.08% specificity in cross-validation and 80%/75% in testing. No statistical method was used to set the sample size in advance, and investigators knew the group allocation. In validation, the model predicted progression to ophthalmopathy a median of 6.5 months before onset, with about 70% sensitivity and roughly 79% specificity. Most expanded thyroid clonotypes (frequency above 0.001) were also detected in blood, suggesting blood repertoires may reflect thyroid immune responses.

What was sequenced was blood. This receptor was taken from a woman aged 25 to 45 with Graves' hyperthyroidism.

DNA sequence: TGTGCCAGCAGTCCCGAGGGGGCCCCCTACAATGAGCAGTTCTTC. It encodes CASSPEGAPYNEQFF. The chain uses TRBV2 and TRBJ2-1; 7 junctional bases match TRBD1. As encoded in the germline V gene, CDR1 is SNHLY while CDR2 is FYNNEI. Trimmed from V: 5 bases; trimmed from J: 2 bases; junction bases lacking a gene match: 6. The CDR3, cysteine through phenylalanine, is 15 amino acids long. Here the CDR3 DNA is all that survives: 45 bases in frame from base 1.